This T cell receptor beta chain originates from a study of blood T cell repertoires in COVID-19. Looking at the study overall: Both acute and convalescent COVID-19 samples were obtained from the United States, Italy and Spain. Sample material is recorded as cDNA or gDNA derived from T cells, B-cell-depleted T cells, or PBMCs.

The CDR3 totals 13 residues. With 4 bases removed from V and 5 bases from J, the gap between germline ends came to 9 bases. CDR1 is SGHRS and CDR2 is YFSETQ in the germline V gene. This clone turned up a few times. TCRdb's table, derived via immunoSEQ multiplex PCR, lists solely in-frame clones and lacks some. The sample has roughly 100,000 clones, around 88% seen once. This receptor was obtained from a woman older than 75 with acute or convalescent COVID-19. The J gene is TRBJ2-2, the V gene TRBV5-1; maybe TRBD1 (5 bases). Sequencing was performed on peripheral blood. The CDR3 region is CASSLDRTGELFF. The CDR3 DNA reads as TGCGCCAGCAGCCTCGACAGAACCGGGGAGCTGTTTTTT.